One sample yielded the 20 T cell receptor beta chains listed below, sequenced in a study of CD8 T cells in Susac syndrome. Roughly 0.45 to 1 ug RNA was reverse transcribed with random hexamers. TCRdb used MiXCR to reprocess the immunoSEQ multiplex PCR reads, holding one entry per CDR3 protein. The data contain 150,000 to 200,000 distinct CDR3 sequences, just over 90% of them singletons. The specimen was CD4+ T cells from PBMCs. These receptors all come from a human donor in good health.

This clonotype is a singleton in its sample. V and J are TRBV6-2 or TRBV6-3 and TRBJ1-2; TRBD1 agrees at 8 bases. Per the germline V gene, CDR1 is MNHEY and CDR2 is SVGEGT. V dropped 2 bases and J dropped 8; count of bases not matched to a gene: 7. The CDR3 is 14 residues long. The CDR3 loop is CASSYPRTGLGYTF. The CDR3 coding sequence is TGTGCCAGCAGTTACCCGCGGACAGGGCTGGGCTACACCTTC.

V gene TRBV30 combines with J gene TRBJ2-3; unclear D gene. Trimming took off 0 bases at V and 2 bases at J, with 6 bases between the two ends. Germline CDR1 GTSNPN, CDR2 SVGIG (reference sequence). The CDR3 length is 13 residues. CDR3 sequence: CAWSVGNTDTQYF. CDR3 bases: TGTGCCTGGAGTGTGGGGAACACAGATACGCAGTATTTT.

The genes are TRBV7-2 and TRBJ2-5; no clear D gene. This CDR3 spans 19 amino acids. V was pared by 0 bases and J by 5 bases, with 25 bases between. Germline-derived CDR1 and CDR2 are SGHTA and FQGNSA. CDR3 loop: CASSLAHEVLRKISETQYF. CDR3 coding DNA: TGTGCCAGCAGCTTAGCCCACGAGGTGCTCCGAAAAATCTCGGAGACCCAGTACTTC.

The V gene is TRBV2, the J gene TRBJ1-2; D is unresolved. From germline, CDR1 is SNHLY and CDR2 FYNNEI. Between the trimmed V and J ends, which lost 7 bases and 0 bases, there was a span of 9 bases. The CDR3 is made up of 13 amino acids. The CDR3 DNA reads TGTGCCAGCATCAGAATGGCTAACTATGGCTACACCTTC. Translating gives CASIRMANYGYTF. The full variable domain, with the rest looked up from reference TRBV2 and TRBJ1-2, is EPEVTQTPSHQVTQMGQEVILRCVPISNHLYFYWYRQILGQKVEFLVSFYNNEISEKSEIFDDQFSVERPDGSNFTLKIRSTKLEDSAMYFCASIRMANYGYTFGSGTRLTVV.

The rearrangement uses TRBV6-5 and TRBJ1-2, with D maybe TRBD1 (5 bases). Germline assignment: CDR1 MNHEY and CDR2 SVGAGI. V lost 2 bases and J 0 bases, leaving 7 bases between the germline ends. This CDR3 is built from 14 residues. CDR3 amino acids: CASSYDRSNYGYTF. DNA for the CDR3: TGTGCCAGCAGTTACGACAGATCTAACTATGGCTACACCTTC.

The chain recombines TRBV7-9 with TRBJ2-7, with D tentatively TRBD2 (5 bases). Germline V gene lookup returns CDR1 SEHNR and CDR2 FQNEAQ (reference sequence). V was shortened by 4 bases and J by 2 bases, with 27 bases between the two germline ends. CDR3 size: 19 residues. The CDR3 DNA reads as TGTGCCAGCAGCTCTCGTCCCGGAGGTGCGGCAAGAGGAACCTACGAGCAGTACTTC. It translates to CASSSRPGGAARGTYEQYF.

The chain employs TRBV29-1 and TRBJ2-4, with D possibly called TRBD1 or TRBD2 (5 bases each). Germline V gives CDR1 SQVTM, CDR2 ANQGSEA. The CDR3 runs to 13 residues. The germline V and J ends were trimmed by 6 bases and 3 bases, with 12 bases remaining between them. This CDR3 reads CSVKDSGKNIQYF. In DNA form, the CDR3 reads TGCAGCGTAAAAGACAGCGGCAAAAACATTCAGTACTTC.

The chain employs TRBV5-1 and TRBJ2-5; D gene uncertain. V shed 4 bases and J shed 5 bases, with 12 bases lying between them. The germline V gene encodes CDR1 SGHRS and CDR2 YFSETQ. This CDR3 contains 13 residues. CDR3 sequence reads: CASSPTTRETQYF. In DNA, the CDR3 is TGCGCCAGCAGCCCGACAACCCGGGAGACCCAGTACTTC. Combining the CDR3 with reference TRBV5-1 and TRBJ2-5 gives the whole variable domain KAGVTQTPRYLIKTRGQQVTLSCSPISGHRSVSWYQQTPGQGLQFLFEYFSETQRNKGNFPGRFSGRQFSNSRSEMNVSTLELGDSALYLCASSPTTRETQYFGPGTRLLVL.

The rearrangement uses TRBV6-5 and TRBJ1-5, with 7 bases matching TRBD1. Trimming at V came to 3 bases and at J to 8 bases, leaving 13 bases not matched to a gene. This CDR3 is built from 16 residues. Germline loops: CDR1 MNHEY, CDR2 SVGAGI. CDR3 protein: CASSYSPTGSNEPQHF. CDR3 bases: TGTGCCAGCAGTTATTCACCGACAGGGAGCAACGAGCCCCAGCATTTT.

Note on this clonotype: Sequence at one end of the junction differs from germline and may be a read error. The rearrangement joins TRBV3-1 to TRBJ2-5; D unresolved. The germline V gene encodes CDR1 LGHDT and CDR2 YNNKEL (reference sequence). This CDR3 comprises 12 residues. CDR3 DNA: TGTGCCAGCAGCCGTGGGGAAGATACCCAGTACTTC. Its protein product is CASSRGEDTQYF.

The rearrangement links TRBV5-1 to TRBJ2-2; 7 positions match TRBD1. Germline CDR1 reads SGHRS; CDR2 reads YFSETQ. The CDR3 runs 15 residues. With V trimmed by 6 bases and J by 2 bases, 7 bases remained unmatched. The CDR3 spells CASTVTGANTGELFF. The DNA for the CDR3 is TGCGCCAGCACCGTCACAGGGGCCAACACCGGGGAGCTGTTTTTT.

This clonotype was seen a single time. This chain connects TRBV6-2 or TRBV6-3 to TRBJ1-5; D is unresolved. This CDR3 comprises 14 residues. Germline CDR1 and CDR2: MNHEY and SVGEGT. Trimming stripped 7 bases from V and 0 bases from J, with 10 bases between. CDR3 DNA sequence: TGTGCCAGCACCCCGACGAATAGCAATCAGCCCCAGCATTTT. Its translation is CASTPTNSNQPQHF.

The V and J genes are TRBV2 and TRBJ1-5; the match to TRBD1 covers 8 bases. The V and J ends lost 8 bases and 7 bases, in that order; junction bases with no gene match: 7. CDR3 length: 13 amino acids. CDR1 and CDR2 (germline): SNHLY, FYNNEI. For the CDR3, the DNA is TGTGCCAGCCTCAGGGGGCAGGGGCAGCCCCAGCATTTT. This sequence encodes CASLRGQGQPQHF.

The CDR3 protein is CASSLLGAGGYNEQFF. The CDR3 nucleotides read TGTGCCAGCAGCCTCCTCGGCGCGGGAGGCTACAATGAGCAGTTCTTC. The V gene is TRBV5-6, the J gene TRBJ2-1, with 8 bases aligning to TRBD2. The trim removed 4 bases at V and 3 bases at J, leaving 9 bases unmatched. The CDR3 is 16 residues long. Germline-derived CDR1 and CDR2 are SGHDT and YYEEEE.

The rearrangement links TRBV5-6 to TRBJ1-5, with TRBD1 identical over 8 bases. CDR1 and CDR2 (germline): SGHDT, YYEEEE. This CDR3 has 14 amino acids. V dropped 3 bases and J dropped 4; count of bases not matched to a gene: 3. CDR3 DNA sequence: TGTGCCAGCAGCTCCGGGACAGGTAATCAGCCCCAGCATTTT. Translation gives CASSSGTGNQPQHF. Drawing the rest from reference TRBV5-6 and TRBJ1-5, the complete variable domain is DAGVTQSPTHLIKTRGQQVTLRCSPKSGHDTVSWYQQALGQGPQFIFQYYEEEERQRGNFPDRFSGHQFPNYSSELNVNALLLGDSALYLCASSSGTGNQPQHFGDGTRLSIL.

This chain links TRBV7-8 with TRBJ2-3; 7 nucleotides line up with TRBD2. V shed 6 bases, J shed 1 base, and the junction held 4 bases outside the gene matches. The CDR3 is made up of 14 amino acids. CDR1 is SGHVS and CDR2 is FQNEAQ in the germline V gene. The CDR3 loop reads CASRELAGTDTQYF. CDR3 nucleotide sequence: TGTGCCAGCAGGGAGCTAGCGGGCACAGATACGCAGTATTTT.

V and J are TRBV5-4 and TRBJ2-1; no clear D. V was pared by 0 bases and J by 2 bases, with 12 bases between. The CDR3 is 16 residues long. Looked up from germline, CDR1 is SGHNT and CDR2 is YYREEE (reference sequence). CDR3 in amino acids: CASSLAGHLPYNEQFF. CDR3 bases: TGTGCCAGCAGCTTGGCCGGTCACCTGCCCTACAATGAGCAGTTCTTC.

This clonotype was counted once. The rearrangement links TRBV19 to TRBJ1-2; D ambiguous. CDR1 and CDR2 from the germline V gene are LNHDA and SQIVND (reference sequence). The length of the CDR3 is 12 residues. Trimming removed 5 bases from V and 3 bases from J, with 7 bases in between. This CDR3 is CASSVKDYGYTF. In nucleotides, the CDR3 is TGTGCCAGTAGTGTGAAAGACTATGGCTACACCTTC. The complete variable domain, with remaining parts taken from reference TRBV19 and TRBJ1-2, reads DGGITQSPKYLFRKEGQNVTLSCEQNLNHDAMYWYRQDPGQGLRLIYYSQIVNDFQKGDIAEGYSVSREKKESFPLTVTSAQKNPTAFYLCASSVKDYGYTFGSGTRLTVV.

This clonotype was found once. V usage is TRBV7-2 and J usage is TRBJ1-2, with D maybe TRBD1 (5 bases). Deletions cut 4 bases from V and 8 bases from J, with 17 bases between. Germline V gene lookup returns CDR1 SGHTA and CDR2 FQGNSA. The CDR3 has 14 amino acids. CDR3 sequence (DNA): TGTGCCAGCAGCTCCACTCAGGGAGGTGGAGGCTACACCTTC. This codes for CASSSTQGGGGYTF.

The chain links TRBV12-3 or TRBV12-4 to TRBJ1-1; 7 nucleotides agree with TRBD1. V shed 8 bases and J 7 bases; nucleotides not matched to a gene: 10. The CDR3 is 13 residues long. CDR3 coding DNA: TGTGCCAGCTTGAGACAGGGTGTTCGTGAAGCTTTCTTT. The encoded protein is CASLRQGVREAFF.